This passage covers 19 T cell receptor beta chains from one sample sequenced in a study of blood T cells in healthy people across ages. Then a second PCR, running roughly 7 to 11 cycles, was carried out with a sample-barcoded 5' primer and a J-beta primer mix. TCRdb reprocessed the 5' RACE reads via MiXCR and lists one record per CDR3 protein. The table includes about 750,000 distinct CDR3 sequences, 40% to 65% detected once. Sample: blood. These receptors all stem from a man aged 80 or over in good health.

V is TRBV20-1 and J is TRBJ2-7, with 7 bases lining up with TRBD2. Germline trimming cut 5 bases from V and 3 bases from J; bases unmatched to any gene: 4. Germline CDR1 and CDR2: DFQATT and SNEGSKA (reference sequence). The CDR3 length is 12 residues. CDR3 DNA: TGCAGTGCTCAGCGGGACTACTACGAGCAGTACTTC. This gives the protein CSAQRDYYEQYF.

This rearrangement joins TRBV7-2 to TRBJ2-1, with TRBD2 identical over 9 bases. V shed 1 base and J 2 bases; nucleotides not matched to a gene: 9. The CDR3 is 18 amino acids. CDR1 SGHTA and CDR2 FQGNSA come from the germline V gene. CDR3 sequence (DNA): TGTGCCAGCAGCTTAGAAGGGCGGGAGGGGTTGACCTACAATGAGCAGTTCTTC. Its protein product is CASSLEGREGLTYNEQFF.

The chain links TRBV2 to TRBJ1-5; 11 bases match TRBD1. The CDR3 extends over 16 amino acids. Germline V lookup: CDR1 SNHLY, CDR2 FYNNEI. J was trimmed by 5 bases and V by 8 bases; bases with no gene match: 11. The CDR3 loop is CASGPYGQGAYQPQHF. The CDR3 DNA reads TGTGCCAGCGGGCCGTATGGACAGGGGGCCTATCAGCCCCAGCATTTT.

The chain carries TRBV6-5 and TRBJ1-2; D uncertain. CDR1 and CDR2 (germline): MNHEY, SVGAGI. There are 13 residues in the CDR3. Trimming cost V 0 bases and J 3 bases, with 5 bases left between them. The CDR3, as DNA: TGTGCCAGCAGTTACTCGTCCTACTATGGCTACACCTTC. Its translation is CASSYSSYYGYTF.

This clonotype has a handful of counts. The chain carries TRBV6-6 and TRBJ2-6; D possibly corresponds to TRBD1 (5 bases). The CDR3 loop spans 16 amino acids. Trimming pared 3 bases from V and 2 bases from J, leaving 11 bases between. Germline lookup yields CDR1 MNHNY and CDR2 SVGAGI (reference sequence). The chain's CDR3 is CASSYTGRAGANVLTF. The CDR3 nucleotides read TGTGCCAGCAGTTATACGGGCAGGGCTGGGGCCAACGTCCTGACTTTC.

Comments on this clonotype: The junction departs from germline at one end; a sequencing error may be responsible. J is TRBJ1-1 and V is TRBV3-1, with unresolved D. Germline CDR1 and CDR2: LGHDT and YNNKEL (reference sequence). The CDR3 is made up of 14 amino acids. The CDR3 DNA sequence: TGTGCCAGCAGCCACACGGCGGAGACGACTGAAACTTTCTTT. It codes for CASSHTAETTETFF.

This clonotype was detected a few times. The rearrangement uses TRBV21-1 and TRBJ2-2; the D call TRBD2 from the table was never checked on the DNA. TRBV21-1 is described as a pseudogene. This CDR3 contains 14 residues. CDR3 residues: CATLVWGGTGELFF. Here the CDR3 DNA reads TGTGCCACCCTCGTGTGGGGAGGTACCGGGGAGCTGTTTTTT.

There are a few counts of this clonotype. This chain joins TRBV20-1 and TRBJ2-7; 9 nucleotides align to TRBD2. CDR3 length equals 15 residues. CDR1 is DFQATT and CDR2 is SNEGSKA in the germline V gene (reference sequence). Unmatched junction bases numbered 10, after V lost 3 bases and J lost 4 bases. The CDR3 bases are TGCAGTGCTAGGCCCCTAGCGGGAAGAGAATACGAGCAGTACTTC. Amino acid sequence: CSARPLAGREYEQYF.

The chain couples TRBV13 to TRBJ2-4, with D hard to call. The germline V gene has CDR1 PRHDT and CDR2 FYEKMQ (reference sequence). Trimming shortened V by 5 bases and J by 1 base, and 9 bases separated the two germline ends. The CDR3 loop spans 14 amino acids. The CDR3 loop reads CASSKYGAKNIQYF. CDR3 sequence (DNA): TGTGCCAGCAGCAAATACGGGGCCAAAAACATTCAGTACTTC.

The chain joins TRBV12-3 or TRBV12-4 to TRBJ1-5; weak D call: TRBD1 (5 bases). V was cut by 5 bases and J by 5 bases, with 13 bases left in between. The CDR3 covers 14 residues. The CDR3 DNA sequence: TGTGCCAGCAGTCCGGCCTCGGGGGATCAGCCCCAGCATTTT. Its translation is CASSPASGDQPQHF.

V is TRBV20-1 and J is TRBJ2-1; D possibly uses TRBD1 or TRBD2 (6 bases each). Per germline, CDR1 DFQATT and CDR2 SNEGSKA (reference sequence). The CDR3 covers 13 residues. Deletions cut 6 bases from V and 4 bases from J, with 13 bases between. As DNA, the CDR3 is TGCAGTGCCGGCGGGACATCATACAATGAGCAGTTCTTC. This codes for CSAGGTSYNEQFF.

The chain is built from TRBV28 and TRBJ1-5; no clear D gene. The CDR3 spans 19 residues. V dropped 3 bases and J dropped 0 bases, with 21 bases sitting between them. Germline V gene data show CDR1 as MDHEN and CDR2 as SYDVKM. The CDR3 coding sequence is TGTGCCAGCAGTTTGGAGCCGTCGGAAAGGCTATATAGCAATCAGCCCCAGCATTTT. It translates to CASSLEPSERLYSNQPQHF.

The chain has TRBV20-1 and TRBJ2-7; D uncertain. The germline V gene encodes CDR1 DFQATT and CDR2 SNEGSKA (reference sequence). The V gene lost 5 bases and the J gene lost 7 bases, with 18 bases spanning the gap. The CDR3 totals 13 residues. CDR3 DNA: TGCAGTGCTCGCCGGACCCCGGAGACTGAGCAGTACTTC. Residues: CSARRTPETEQYF.

CDR3 in amino acids: CASSPGLGVSYEQYF. CDR3 nucleotides: TGTGCCAGCAGCCCGGGGCTCGGGGTCTCCTACGAGCAGTACTTC. V is TRBV5-4 and J is TRBJ2-7; D tentatively fits TRBD1 or TRBD2 (5 bases each). Germline CDR1 SGHNT, CDR2 YYREEE (reference sequence). V dropped 4 bases and J dropped 0 bases, with 14 bases sitting between them. The CDR3 sequence is 15 residues long.

This clonotype was seen a handful of times. This chain uses TRBV20-1 with TRBJ2-4; the D is unclear. Trimming took 0 bases from V and 2 from J, leaving 11 bases between them. CDR1 is DFQATT and CDR2 is SNEGSKA in the germline V gene (reference sequence). This CDR3 is 15 amino acids long. The CDR3 region has the DNA TGCAGTGCTAGAGATCTAATCAGCACCAAAAACATTCAGTACTTC. The encoded protein is CSARDLISTKNIQYF.

This clonotype was found a few times. The V and J genes are TRBV29-1 and TRBJ2-1; 10 positions match TRBD1. CDR1 and CDR2 from the germline V gene are SQVTM and ANQGSEA. J was trimmed by 5 bases and V by 6 bases; bases with no gene match: 7. CDR3 size: 14 residues. The CDR3 nucleotides are TGCAGCGTGGGGGACAGGGGTAGGGACAATGAGCAGTTCTTC. Its translation is CSVGDRGRDNEQFF.

The chain has TRBV29-1 and TRBJ2-7; 13 bases are a match to TRBD2. Trimming cost V 5 bases and J 7 bases; bases outside gene matches: 23. This CDR3 comprises 19 residues. From germline, CDR1 is SQVTM and CDR2 ANQGSEA. CDR3 DNA: TGCAGCGTTAGGGAGCTCCCTACTAGCGGGAGGGGGTCCAACAATGAGCAGTACTTC. This gives the protein CSVRELPTSGRGSNNEQYF.

The chain combines TRBV7-2 with TRBJ2-5; D is uncertain. Germline CDR1 and CDR2: SGHTA and FQGNSA. This CDR3 spans 13 amino acids. V lost 5 bases, J lost 11 bases, and 18 bases lay in between. The CDR3 here is CASSLLGPLEQYF. The CDR3 DNA follows: TGTGCCAGCAGCCTCCTTGGACCCCTTGAGCAGTACTTC.

This sequence joins TRBV6-5 and TRBJ2-1; 11 nucleotides agree with TRBD2. The V and J ends lost 7 bases and 6 bases, in that order; junction bases with no gene match: 8. The CDR3 is 15 amino acids. CDR1 and CDR2 from the germline V gene are MNHEY and SVGAGI. CDR3 sequence (DNA): TGTGCCAGCAAAGTAGCGGGAGGGCCCGGCAATGAGCAGTTCTTC. Residues: CASKVAGGPGNEQFF.